This T cell receptor beta chain appears in the sequencing data of a study of blood T cell repertoires in COVID-19. For the study at large: Whether acute or convalescent, the COVID-19 samples came from the United States, Italy and Spain. T cells, B-cell-depleted T cells, or PBMCs provided the cDNA or gDNA that served as material.

Methods used by the authors: Estimated nucleated cell counts came from reference gene primer amplification. Clones were read by immunoSEQ multiplex PCR, and TCRdb kept only the in-frame ones, dropping some. For V, J and clone size, that table is used; D and trimming come from the DNA. The table has more than 200,000 clones, about 90% seen once. The CDR3 contains 13 residues. V lost 4 bases to trimming and J lost 4 bases; unmatched junction nucleotides: 1. The germline V gene has CDR1 KGHDR and CDR2 SFDVKD. V gene TRBV24-1 combines with J gene TRBJ2-5; TRBD2 matches 8 bases. The sequence was obtained from a man of 80 years or more with acute or convalescent COVID-19. Specimen: peripheral blood. Written as DNA, the CDR3 is TGTGCCACCAGTGACGGGAGGGCAGAGACCCAGTACTTC. It codes for CATSDGRAETQYF.